This T cell receptor beta chain was profiled in a study of Tregs in tolerant kidney transplant recipients. General study findings and limits: Activated donor B cell expansion appeared to reveal the most relevant donor-specific TCRbeta repertoire. This study did not directly address biological reproducibility.

About this clone: As yet, its antigen is unknown.

Produced via immunoSEQ multiplex PCR; TCRdb's table is partial and in-frame only. The sample lists about 73,000 clones, more than 95% seen once, with about 0.61% in the top ten. The CDR3 totals 15 residues. Germline CDR1 is MNHEY and CDR2 is SMNVEV (reference sequence). V dropped 3 bases and J dropped 2 bases, with 13 bases sitting between them. The chain carries TRBV27 and TRBJ1-2; a weak D match, TRBD1 (5 bases). The sequencing here drew on CD4+ T cells from blood, taken before the transplant. The TCR was taken from a human donor who received a combined kidney and bone marrow transplant. Here the CDR3 reads CASSLKGGENYGYTF. For the CDR3, the DNA is TGTGCCAGCAGTTTGAAAGGAGGGGAAAACTATGGCTACACCTTC.